Shown below are 29 T cell receptor beta chains from a single sample sequenced in a study of shared clonotypes between healthy human individuals. Libraries were prepared by immunoSEQ multiplex PCR; TCRdb keeps only in-frame clonotypes and omits some of them. The sample holds roughly 1,000,000 clones, about 80% seen once. The sample taken for sequencing was memory CD4+ T cells from PBMCs. Subset described: CD45RA-negative fraction. These receptors were taken from a man in his late teens or twenties in good health. Some clones in this sample may be carry-over from other donors' samples.

The rearrangement uses TRBV9 and TRBJ2-1; 11 bases are shared with TRBD2. The CDR3 has 15 residues. With V trimmed by 4 bases and J by 6 bases, 6 bases remained unmatched. Germline lookup yields CDR1 SGDLS and CDR2 YYNGEE. CDR3 sequence reads: CASSSELAGVNEQFF. CDR3 bases: TGTGCCAGCAGCTCGGAACTAGCGGGGGTCAATGAGCAGTTCTTC.

V usage is TRBV2 and J usage is TRBJ2-3; maybe TRBD2 (5 bases). Germline V lookup: CDR1 SNHLY, CDR2 FYNNEI. The CDR3 is 14 amino acids. V was cut by 7 bases and J by 1 base, with 12 bases left in between. The CDR3 sequence: CASNRGVGTDTQYF. The CDR3 DNA follows: TGTGCCAGCAACCGGGGTGTGGGCACAGATACGCAGTATTTT.

The chain links TRBV18 to TRBJ2-2; 7 bases agree with TRBD2. The CDR3 contains 16 residues. CDR1 and CDR2 (germline): KGHSH, LQKENI. Trimming took 3 bases from V and 4 from J; bases not matched to a gene: 8. CDR3 bases: TGTGCCAGCTCACCGTCTGGGAGGGGTAGCACCGGGGAGCTGTTTTTT. Translating it yields CASSPSGRGSTGELFF.

The chain carries TRBV13 and TRBJ2-7; D is uncertain. The V end lost 1 base, the J end lost 2 bases, and 9 bases lay between the germline ends. This CDR3 has 14 amino acids. The germline V gene has CDR1 PRHDT and CDR2 FYEKMQ (reference sequence). The CDR3: CASSLVGGPYEQYF. The CDR3 DNA reads as TGTGCCAGCAGCTTAGTGGGCGGCCCCTACGAGCAGTACTTC.

The V and J genes are TRBV29-1 and TRBJ2-1; D remains unclear. The V end was cut by 1 base, the J end by 3 bases, with 10 bases between. The germline CDR1 and CDR2 sequences are SQVTM and ANQGSEA. This CDR3 is built from 14 residues. CDR3 sequence (DNA): TGCAGCGTTGAAGGGGCAGGTGGCTACAATGAGCAGTTCTTC. Its translation: CSVEGAGGYNEQFF.

CDR3 coding DNA: TGTGCCAGCAGCTCCGACCTGGATGGTGAAGCTTTCTTT. Protein product: CASSSDLDGEAFF. The V call is TRBV9, the J call TRBJ1-1; the D is unclear. Germline V gives CDR1 SGDLS, CDR2 YYNGEE. V lost 4 bases to trimming and J lost 7 bases, with 14 bases between them. The length of the CDR3 is 13 residues.

The chain joins TRBV4-1 to TRBJ1-5; no firm D call. V shed 3 bases and J shed 0 bases, with 9 bases lying between them. Germline-derived CDR1 and CDR2 are MGHRA and YSYEKL. The CDR3 extends over 15 amino acids. CDR3 DNA: TGCGCCAGCAGCCAGTCCAGTAATAGCAATCAGCCCCAGCATTTT. Encoded protein: CASSQSSNSNQPQHF.

The chain combines TRBV7-2 with TRBJ2-1; the D is unclear. V was trimmed by 5 bases and J by 5 bases, leaving 4 bases between them. There are 11 residues in the CDR3. Germline lookup yields CDR1 SGHTA and CDR2 FQGNSA. The CDR3 loop reads CASSRHNEQFF. For the CDR3, the DNA is TGTGCCAGCAGCAGGCACAATGAGCAGTTCTTC.

The V call is TRBV4-2, the J call TRBJ2-1, with a possible D match to TRBD1 (7 bases). Germline CDR1 reads LGHNA; CDR2 reads YNFKEQ. The V end was cut by 4 bases, the J end by 1 base, with 11 bases between. The CDR3 is 15 residues long. CDR3 DNA: TGTGCCAGCAGCCGCGGGACAGATTCCTACAATGAGCAGTTCTTC. Translation gives CASSRGTDSYNEQFF.

V usage is TRBV5-5 and J usage is TRBJ2-3; TRBD2 agrees at 7 bases. The length of the CDR3 is 13 residues. Trimming cost V 5 bases and J 8 bases; bases outside gene matches: 8. From germline, CDR1 is SGHKS and CDR2 YYEKEE (reference sequence). The DNA for the CDR3 is TGTGCCAGCAGTCCGGGAGGCCAAGGTACGCAGTATTTT. Amino acid sequence: CASSPGGQGTQYF. Variable domain in full (rest from reference TRBV5-5 and TRBJ2-3): DAGVTQSPTHLIKTRGQQVTLRCSPISGHKSVSWYQQVLGQGPQFIFQYYEKEERGRGNFPDRFSARQFPNYSSELNVNALLLGDSALYLCASSPGGQGTQYFGPGTRLTVL.

This clone appeared once. The rearrangement uses TRBV2 and TRBJ2-1, with 7 bases identical to TRBD2. The CDR3 length is 15 residues. With 6 bases clipped from V and 3 bases from J, the junction kept 8 bases outside the gene matches. CDR1 and CDR2 (germline): SNHLY, FYNNEI. The CDR3: CASRKAGLFYNEQFF. The DNA for the CDR3 is TGTGCCAGCAGAAAAGCGGGACTCTTCTACAATGAGCAGTTCTTC.

J is TRBJ2-7 and V is TRBV28; TRBD2 matches at 11 bases. Germline lookup yields CDR1 MDHEN and CDR2 SYDVKM. Unmatched junction bases numbered 2, after V lost 3 bases and J lost 7 bases. The CDR3 loop spans 13 amino acids. CDR3 coding DNA: TGTGCCAGCAGTTTCAGACTAGCGGGGGAGCAGTACTTC. Protein: CASSFRLAGEQYF.

The CDR3 bases are TGCAGTGCTAGTTGGGGGCAGGAGCAGTACTTC. Encoded protein: CSASWGQEQYF. The rearrangement links TRBV20-1 to TRBJ2-7; possible D gene TRBD1, 6 bases. V shed 3 bases and J shed 7 bases, with 10 bases lying between them. The V gene's germline CDR1 is DFQATT and CDR2 SNEGSKA (reference sequence). This CDR3 spans 11 amino acids.

This chain links TRBV28 with TRBJ1-5, with no clear D. Germline-derived CDR1 and CDR2 are MDHEN and SYDVKM. Trimming pared 7 bases from V and 5 bases from J, leaving 21 bases between. This CDR3 has 16 amino acids. CDR3 sequence: CASTPPRSPLYQPQHF. For the CDR3, the DNA is TGTGCCAGCACCCCACCTAGGTCCCCTCTGTATCAGCCCCAGCATTTT.

This clone was observed once. The rearrangement links TRBV5-6 to TRBJ1-6, with 10 nucleotides matching TRBD1. The trim removed 0 bases at V and 7 bases at J, leaving 1 base unmatched. Germline values: CDR1 SGHDT, CDR2 YYEEEE. The CDR3 consists of 15 residues. CDR3: CASSLGTGGNSPLHF. The CDR3 DNA follows: TGTGCCAGCAGCTTGGGGACAGGGGGAAATTCACCCCTCCACTTT.

A single count supports this clone. A single base is all that separates this from a far larger clone, so a read error is likely. The CDR3 protein is CASSRQGTTGELFF. The DNA of the CDR3 is TGTGCCAGCAGCCGACAGGGGACCACCGGGGAGCTGTTTTTT. V and J are TRBV11-3 and TRBJ2-2; 8 bases are shared with TRBD1. The junction had 3 bases not matched to a gene; V was cut back by 5 bases and J by 4 bases. The CDR3 covers 14 residues. Germline assignment: CDR1 SGHNT and CDR2 YENEEA.

The chain employs TRBV7-9 and TRBJ2-7; TRBD2 matches 14 bases. The trim removed 5 bases at V and 2 bases at J, leaving 11 bases unmatched. The CDR3 is 18 residues long. Looked up from germline, CDR1 is SEHNR and CDR2 is FQNEAQ (reference sequence). CDR3 region: CASSQGGTSGSSTYEQYF. In DNA form, the CDR3 reads TGTGCCAGCAGCCAAGGTGGGACTAGCGGGAGCAGCACCTACGAGCAGTACTTC.

This chain uses TRBV27 with TRBJ2-5, with 9 bases matching TRBD1. The CDR3 sequence is 16 residues long. Germline V CDR1 and CDR2: MNHEY, SMNVEV (reference sequence). The junction had 9 bases not matched to a gene; V was cut back by 3 bases and J by 4 bases. CDR3 coding DNA: TGTGCCAGCAGTTTTCTGCCCCTGACAGGGGGAGAGACCCAGTACTTC. Its protein product is CASSFLPLTGGETQYF.

V and J are TRBV19 and TRBJ1-2; D is possibly TRBD1 (6 bases). The CDR3 contains 15 residues. Germline V gene lookup returns CDR1 LNHDA and CDR2 SQIVND (reference sequence). V was cut by 6 bases and J by 4 bases, with 18 bases left in between. CDR3 region: CASSPPTTGAYGYTF. The CDR3 DNA sequence: TGTGCCAGTAGCCCTCCGACGACAGGCGCCTATGGCTACACCTTC.

The chain links TRBV6-1 to TRBJ2-2; perhaps TRBD2 as D (6 bases). The CDR3 extends over 15 amino acids. The V end lost 8 bases, the J end lost 4 bases, and 17 bases lay between the germline ends. In germline, CDR1 is MNHNS, CDR2 SASEGT. The CDR3 protein is CASHQRELSTGELFF. The CDR3 DNA reads as TGTGCCAGCCACCAACGGGAGTTGAGCACCGGGGAGCTGTTTTTT.

The chain joins TRBV6-6 to TRBJ2-1; 7 bases align to TRBD1. This CDR3 is built from 13 residues. V was clipped by 7 bases and J by 2 bases; unmatched bases: 2. Germline V gene sequence: CDR1 MNHNY, CDR2 SVGAGI (reference sequence). This CDR3 reads CASMGTAYNEQFF. In DNA, the CDR3 is TGTGCCAGCATGGGGACAGCCTACAATGAGCAGTTCTTC.

J is TRBJ2-3 and V is TRBV5-1; 7 bases line up with TRBD1. Germline lookup yields CDR1 SGHRS and CDR2 YFSETQ. Losses at the gene ends were 0 bases for V and 4 bases for J; bases not matched to a gene: 8. This CDR3 comprises 16 residues. The chain's CDR3 is CASSLVGDRAADTQYF. The CDR3 nucleotides are TGCGCCAGCAGCTTGGTGGGGGACAGAGCCGCAGATACGCAGTATTTT.

This chain links TRBV10-3 with TRBJ2-7; 7 bases line up with TRBD1. The V gene end was trimmed by 2 bases and the J gene end by 4 bases; junction bases not matched to a gene: 8. The CDR3 is 15 amino acids. Germline-derived CDR1 and CDR2 are ENHRY and SYGVKD. This CDR3 is CAISELNRGRYEQYF. CDR3 DNA sequence: TGTGCCATCAGTGAGCTTAACAGGGGTCGGTACGAGCAGTACTTC.

The CDR3, as DNA: TGTGCCAGCTCCAGGGACCTGACTAATGAAAAACTGTTTTTT. Protein: CASSRDLTNEKLFF. V gene TRBV18 combines with J gene TRBJ1-4; TRBD1 is a possible D gene (5 bases). V lost 6 bases and J 2 bases, leaving 10 bases between the germline ends. This CDR3 comprises 14 residues. Germline V gives CDR1 KGHSH, CDR2 LQKENI.

The V gene is TRBV11-2, the J gene TRBJ2-3; 10 nucleotides match TRBD1. There are 17 residues in the CDR3. Germline CDR1 and CDR2: SGHAT and FQNNGV. After removal of 1 base from V and 4 bases from J, the junction contained 8 bases not matched to a gene. The CDR3 nucleotides read TGTGCCAGCAGCTTAGTACCCGGGACAGGGGTAGCAGATACGCAGTATTTT. Translation gives CASSLVPGTGVADTQYF. Complete variable domain (other parts from reference TRBV11-2 and TRBJ2-3): EAGVAQSPRYKIIEKRQSVAFWCNPISGHATLYWYQQILGQGPKLLIQFQNNGVVDDSQLPKDRFSAERLKGVDSTLKIQPAKLEDSAVYLCASSLVPGTGVADTQYFGPGTRLTVL.

The chain employs TRBV10-3 and TRBJ2-7; D gene unclear. Germline V gene data show CDR1 as ENHRY and CDR2 as SYGVKD. V was clipped by 4 bases and J by 0 bases, with 7 bases between them. The CDR3 contains 13 residues. The CDR3 reads CAISGRDSYEQYF. For the CDR3, the DNA is TGTGCCATCAGTGGCAGAGACTCCTACGAGCAGTACTTC.

The CDR3, as DNA: TGTGCCAGCAGCTCAGGACGCAGGGCCAATCCCGGGGAGCTGTTTTTT. It codes for CASSSGRRANPGELFF. The J gene is TRBJ2-2, the V gene TRBV11-3, with D maybe TRBD1 (5 bases). Germline V gives CDR1 SGHNT, CDR2 YENEEA. Trimming left V 4 bases short and J 6 bases short, with 18 bases between. The CDR3 runs 16 residues. Combining the CDR3 with reference TRBV11-3 and TRBJ2-2 gives the whole variable domain EAGVVQSPRYKIIEKKQPVAFWCNPISGHNTLYWYLQNLGQGPELLIRYENEEAVDDSQLPKDRFSAERLKGVDSTLKIQPAELGDSAVYLCASSSGRRANPGELFFGEGSRLTVL.

This rearrangement joins TRBV5-1 to TRBJ1-1, with D unresolved. CDR1 and CDR2 (germline): SGHRS, YFSETQ. The CDR3 is 15 amino acids. Deletions cut 1 base from V and 2 bases from J, with 12 bases between. CDR3 region: CASSLIGTANTEAFF. CDR3 coding DNA: TGCGCCAGCAGCTTGATCGGCACGGCTAACACTGAAGCTTTCTTT.

This clone was seen a few times. This chain joins TRBV5-1 and TRBJ2-1; TRBD2 aligns across 12 bases. CDR3 size: 15 residues. Germline values: CDR1 SGHRS, CDR2 YFSETQ. Trimming at V came to 2 bases and at J to 7 bases, leaving 4 bases not matched to a gene. The CDR3 DNA follows: TGCGCCAGCAGCTTCCGGACTAGCGGGAATAATGAGCAGTTCTTC. This sequence encodes CASSFRTSGNNEQFF.